These T cell receptor beta chains were read from a single sample in a study of identical twins. MiXCR, applied by TCRdb to the 5' RACE reads, yields one record per CDR3 protein. The sample holds about 660,000 distinct CDR3 sequences; over 8.5% are singletons and the top ten take 0.85% to 1%. These data also featured in a second study, about yellow fever vaccine responses in identical twins.

Input material: PBMCs. All receptors come from a woman between 18 and 30 years old in good health. CDR3s include the opening cysteine and the closing phenylalanine or tryptophan. The order of the fields is clone size, J gene, D gene, V gene, CDR3 protein, CDR3 DNA. A D gene is named only where the DNA matches it firmly. For some rows the clone size is stated as once, few or many, or as a class when expanded; others skip it.

>NA|TRBJ2-5|NA|TRBV12-3/TRBV12-4
CASSFLPAQETQYF
TGTGCCAGCAGTTTTCTGCCGGCTCAAGAGACCCAGTACTTC
>NA|TRBJ2-1|TRBD2|TRBV9
CASSVEAGAYNEQFF
TGTGCCAGCAGCGTGGAAGCGGGAGCCTACAATGAGCAGTTCTTC
>many|TRBJ2-5|NA|TRBV12-3/TRBV12-4
CASSLSLQETQYF
TGTGCCAGCAGTTTAAGTCTACAAGAGACCCAGTACTTC
>NA|TRBJ2-7|TRBD1|TRBV28
CASKLRGHPYEQYF
TGTGCCAGCAAGCTCAGGGGGCATCCCTACGAGCAGTACTTC
>NA|TRBJ1-1|NA|TRBV4-1
CASSPVSGLDTEAFF
TGCGCCAGCAGCCCAGTGTCTGGCCTTGACACTGAAGCTTTCTTT
>NA|TRBJ1-3|NA|TRBV5-6
CASSLGVNSGNTIYF
TGTGCCAGCAGCTTGGGGGTTAACTCTGGAAACACCATATATTTT
>few|TRBJ2-5|NA|TRBV12-3/TRBV12-4
CASSLGSSAYQETQYF
TGTGCCAGCAGTTTAGGGAGTAGCGCCTACCAAGAGACCCAGTACTTC
>few|TRBJ2-7|NA|TRBV7-9
CASSEKGLDAYEQYF
TGTGCCAGCAGCGAAAAAGGACTGGACGCCTACGAGCAGTACTTC
>many|TRBJ2-1|TRBD2|TRBV7-2
CASSFLAGAYNEQFF
TGTGCCAGCAGCTTCCTAGCGGGAGCTTACAATGAGCAGTTCTTC
>NA|TRBJ2-7|NA|TRBV14
CASSHGQFQYF
TGTGCCAGCAGCCACGGACAGTTCCAGTACTTC
>NA|TRBJ2-7|TRBD1|TRBV7-6
CASSLAGTGSQNEQYF
TGTGCCAGCAGCTTAGCGGGGACAGGGTCCCAGAACGAGCAGTACTTC
>NA|TRBJ1-2|NA|TRBV7-8
CASSPDNSGGYTF
TGTGCCAGCAGCCCGGACAATTCGGGTGGCTACACCTTC
>few|TRBJ2-1|NA|TRBV30
CAWIEVGLYNEQFF
TGTGCCTGGATCGAAGTGGGGTTGTACAATGAGCAGTTCTTC
>NA|TRBJ2-3|NA|TRBV7-8
CASSALFRETKSTDTQYF
TGTGCCAGCAGCGCCCTTTTTCGGGAAACCAAAAGCACAGATACGCAGTATTTT
>NA|TRBJ2-1|TRBD2|TRBV4-2
CASSQGSGRTYNEQFF
TGTGCCAGCAGCCAAGGGAGCGGGAGGACCTACAATGAGCAGTTCTTC
>few|TRBJ2-5|TRBD2|TRBV20-1
CSAPPRGLAGEETQYF
TGCAGTGCACCCCCGCGTGGGCTAGCGGGAGAAGAGACCCAGTACTTC
>few|TRBJ1-1|NA|TRBV5-1
CASSSGPRGTPNTEAFF
TGCGCCAGCAGCTCAGGACCGAGAGGGACCCCGAACACTGAAGCTTTCTTT
>few|TRBJ2-7|TRBD1|TRBV15
CATSRADRGHQYF
TGTGCCACCAGCAGAGCGGACAGGGGGCATCAGTACTTC
>NA|TRBJ1-2|NA|TRBV7-9
CASSKAQGNYGYTF
TGTGCCAGTTCTAAAGCTCAGGGCAACTATGGCTACACCTTC
>NA|TRBJ2-2|TRBD2|TRBV4-2
CASSQPLAGDTGELFF
TGTGCCAGCAGCCAACCACTAGCGGGAGACACCGGGGAGCTGTTTTTT
>many|TRBJ2-1|TRBD2|TRBV12-3/TRBV12-4
CASSTPRAGGYNEQFF
TGTGCCAGCAGTACCCCACGAGCGGGGGGCTACAATGAGCAGTTCTTC
>few|TRBJ1-3|NA|TRBV11-2
CASSLDLGTGNTIYF
TGTGCCAGCAGCTTAGATCTAGGGACGGGAAACACCATATATTTT
>NA|TRBJ2-3|TRBD2|TRBV15
CATSPRTSSDTQYF
TGTGCCACCAGCCCCCGGACTAGTTCAGATACGCAGTATTTT
>NA|TRBJ1-1|NA|TRBV3-1
CASSPTHRNTEAFF
TGTGCCAGCAGCCCTACCCATAGGAACACTGAAGCTTTCTTT
>NA|TRBJ2-5|TRBD2|TRBV29-1
CSVERLAGLQETQYF
TGCAGCGTTGAACGACTAGCGGGACTCCAAGAGACCCAGTACTTC
>few|TRBJ2-7|TRBD1|TRBV20-1
CSASKPGTGGKYEQYF
TGCAGTGCTAGCAAGCCTGGGACAGGGGGAAAGTACGAGCAGTACTTC
>NA|TRBJ2-1|TRBD1|TRBV6-2/TRBV6-3
CASSYSGTASYNEQFF
TGTGCCAGCAGTTACTCGGGGACAGCCTCCTACAATGAGCAGTTCTTC
>many|TRBJ2-5|NA|TRBV3-1
CASSQVFGEETQYF
TGTGCCAGCAGCCAAGTGTTCGGGGAAGAGACCCAGTACTTC
>NA|TRBJ1-3|NA|TRBV20-1
CSAPTGLTSGNTIYF
TGCAGTGCCCCCACAGGGCTAACCTCTGGAAACACCATATATTTT
>NA|TRBJ2-7|NA|TRBV4-1
CASSQASRGAYEQYF
TGCGCCAGCAGCCAAGCGTCCAGGGGTGCCTACGAGCAGTACTTC
>NA|TRBJ1-2|NA|TRBV28
CASSLAGKVYGYTF
TGTGCCAGCAGTTTGGCGGGGAAGGTCTATGGCTACACCTTC
>many|TRBJ2-2|TRBD2|TRBV7-4
CASSFGLAGAGELFF
TGTGCCAGCAGCTTCGGGCTAGCGGGAGCCGGGGAGCTGTTTTTT
>many|TRBJ1-1|NA|TRBV5-1
CASSLIADTEAFF
TGCGCCAGCAGCTTGATCGCGGACACTGAAGCTTTCTTT
>NA|TRBJ1-1|NA|TRBV2
CASTLDSNTEAFF
TGTGCCAGCACCCTGGACAGTAACACTGAAGCTTTCTTT
>many|TRBJ2-7|NA|TRBV11-3
CASSLNRAGEQYF
TGTGCCAGCAGCTTAAACAGGGCGGGCGAGCAGTACTTC
>NA|TRBJ2-6|TRBD1|TRBV9
CASSSWDSEYSGANVLTF
TGTGCCAGCAGCTCATGGGACAGCGAGTACTCTGGGGCCAACGTCCTGACTTTC
>NA|TRBJ2-2|NA|TRBV20-1
CSASISSGELFF
TGCAGTGCTAGTATAAGCTCCGGGGAGCTGTTTTTT
>few|TRBJ1-1|TRBD1|TRBV20-1
CSAINQGAEAFF
TGCAGTGCGATTAACCAGGGGGCTGAAGCTTTCTTT
>many|TRBJ2-1|NA|TRBV12-5
CASGSSGRTYNEQFF
TGTGCTAGTGGTTCATCGGGACGGACGTACAATGAGCAGTTCTTC
>NA|TRBJ1-4|NA|TRBV5-1
CASSLKAGSEKLFF
TGCGCCAGCAGCTTGAAGGCAGGGAGCGAAAAACTGTTTTTT
>few|TRBJ1-4|NA|TRBV5-1
CASSLVGAGAEKLFF
TGCGCCAGCAGCTTGGTGGGCGCAGGGGCTGAAAAACTGTTTTTT
>few|TRBJ2-5|NA|TRBV20-1
CSAARDGETQYF
TGCAGTGCCGCGAGGGATGGGGAGACCCAGTACTTC
>many|TRBJ2-1|TRBD2|TRBV12-3/TRBV12-4
CASRPRGLAGNEQFF
TGTGCCAGCAGACCCCGGGGACTAGCGGGTAATGAGCAGTTCTTC
>many|TRBJ2-3|TRBD1|TRBV4-3
CASSQAGEQGTVADTQYF
TGCGCCAGCAGCCAAGCAGGCGAACAGGGGACCGTCGCAGATACGCAGTATTTT
>NA|TRBJ2-5|TRBD2|TRBV20-1
CSARDSGVAGGKETQYF
TGCAGTGCTAGAGATTCGGGAGTAGCGGGGGGAAAAGAGACCCAGTACTTC
>many|TRBJ2-5|NA|TRBV27
CASSLITGSWETQYF
TGTGCCAGCAGTTTGATTACAGGGTCATGGGAGACCCAGTACTTC
>many|TRBJ2-3|TRBD1|TRBV6-2/TRBV6-3
CASSDRVVGTDTQYF
TGTGCCAGCAGCGACAGGGTTGTGGGGACAGATACGCAGTATTTT
>few|TRBJ2-7|NA|TRBV20-1
CCARDGALVGSHEQYF
TGCTGTGCTAGAGACGGGGCTTTAGTTGGGTCCCACGAGCAGTACTTC
>NA|TRBJ2-1|NA|TRBV20-1
CSAPPGLGYEQFF
TGCAGTGCTCCACCGGGATTGGGCTATGAGCAGTTCTTC
>NA|TRBJ1-3|TRBD1|TRBV7-3
CASSLKRGLGDRGSGNTIYF
TGTGCCAGCAGCTTAAAGCGGGGACTCGGGGACAGGGGCTCTGGAAACACCATATATTTT
>few|TRBJ1-2|NA|TRBV3-1
CASRPRDWEANYGYTF
TGTGCCAGCAGACCCCGGGACTGGGAGGCGAACTATGGCTACACCTTC
>few|TRBJ2-6|NA|TRBV20-1
CSARVSGANVLTF
TGCAGTGCCAGGGTCTCTGGGGCCAACGTCCTGACTTTC
>many|TRBJ1-2|NA|TRBV6-1
CASSSSRGANYGYTF
TGTGCCAGCAGCAGTTCGAGAGGGGCTAACTATGGCTACACCTTC